Below, 31 T cell receptor beta chains from the same sample are listed, as sequenced in a study of Ad26.COV2.S vaccination and SARS-CoV-2 variants. Sequencing used immunoSEQ multiplex PCR; TCRdb keeps in-frame clones, though not all of them. The sample holds more than 150,000 clones, around 88% seen once. The sequencing used peripheral blood, collected after recovery from COVID-19. These receptors came from a human donor who had recovered from COVID-19.

The chain links TRBV27 to TRBJ2-7, with D possibly matching TRBD1 (6 bases). The germline V gene has CDR1 MNHEY and CDR2 SMNVEV (reference sequence). Trimming removed 7 bases from V and 0 bases from J, with 22 bases in between. The CDR3 consists of 17 residues. CDR3 residues: CASKPGTLFDSSYEQYF. Here the CDR3 DNA reads TGTGCCAGCAAACCCGGGACATTATTCGACAGCTCCTACGAGCAGTACTTC.

V usage is TRBV5-1 and J usage is TRBJ2-7; TRBD2 agrees at 9 bases. The V and J ends lost 3 bases and 3 bases, in that order; junction bases with no gene match: 7. The germline V gene encodes CDR1 SGHRS and CDR2 YFSETQ. The CDR3 totals 15 residues. CDR3: CASSSLAGADYEQYF. CDR3 nucleotides: TGCGCCAGCAGCTCGTTAGCGGGAGCGGACTACGAGCAGTACTTC.

This clone was seen more than once but under ten times. The V call is TRBV19, the J call TRBJ1-6; the D is unclear. The CDR3 runs 14 residues. Germline values: CDR1 LNHDA, CDR2 SQIVND (reference sequence). The V end was cut by 9 bases, the J end by 5 bases, with 14 bases between. CDR3 coding DNA: TGTGCCAGCGGTGGCAGAGGACATAATTCACCCCTCCACTTT. The encoded protein is CASGGRGHNSPLHF.

V and J are TRBV30 and TRBJ1-2; D may be TRBD1 (5 bases). V dropped 1 base and J dropped 1 base, with 13 bases sitting between them. This CDR3 has 15 residues. Germline V CDR1 and CDR2: GTSNPN, SVGIG (reference sequence). DNA of the CDR3: TGTGCCTGGAGTGGACTTCGGGGCGGTAACTATGGCTACACCTTC. Translating it yields CAWSGLRGGNYGYTF.

The gene calls are TRBV6-5 and TRBJ2-3; D unresolved. Germline loops: CDR1 MNHEY, CDR2 SVGAGI. The V gene lost 7 bases and the J gene lost 0 bases, with 11 bases spanning the gap. This CDR3 has 14 residues. CDR3 DNA sequence: TGTGCCAGCAACCGACCGAGTAGCACAGATACGCAGTATTTT. Protein product: CASNRPSSTDTQYF.

For the CDR3, the DNA is TGCGCCAGCAGCCAAGGGATGGCTAATTCACCCCTCCACTTT. It yields the protein CASSQGMANSPLHF. This chain links TRBV4-1 with TRBJ1-6; D gene uncertain. CDR1 is MGHRA and CDR2 is YSYEKL in the germline V gene. The CDR3 is made up of 14 amino acids. Trimming removed 1 base at V and 6 bases at J, with 7 bases between.

V usage is TRBV15 and J usage is TRBJ1-5; a possible D gene is TRBD1 (6 bases). The germline V gene has CDR1 LNHNV and CDR2 YYDKDF (reference sequence). V was cut by 8 bases and J by 3 bases, with 14 bases left in between. The CDR3 spans 14 residues. CDR3 region: CATSPGQTNQPQHF. The CDR3 DNA sequence: TGTGCCACCTCCCCTGGACAGACCAATCAGCCCCAGCATTTT.

This chain connects TRBV19 to TRBJ1-2; D unclear. V was pared by 0 bases and J by 4 bases, with 15 bases between. The CDR3 sequence is 16 residues long. Germline values: CDR1 LNHDA, CDR2 SQIVND (reference sequence). The CDR3 DNA follows: TGTGCCAGTAGTATAGATCTCTGGCAAACGGGCTATGGCTACACCTTC. Protein sequence: CASSIDLWQTGYGYTF. Full variable domain (missing parts from reference TRBV19 and TRBJ1-2): DGGITQSPKYLFRKEGQNVTLSCEQNLNHDAMYWYRQDPGQGLRLIYYSQIVNDFQKGDIAEGYSVSREKKESFPLTVTSAQKNPTAFYLCASSIDLWQTGYGYTFGSGTRLTVV.

The rearrangement links TRBV5-6 to TRBJ2-7; D remains unclear. The V and J ends lost 6 bases and 1 base respectively, with 11 bases between them. Germline V gene lookup returns CDR1 SGHDT and CDR2 YYEEEE. The CDR3 has 13 amino acids. The CDR3, as DNA: TGTGCCAGCACCCTTATGAGGTCCTACGAGCAGTACTTC. Protein: CASTLMRSYEQYF. Full variable domain (rest looked up from reference TRBV5-6 and TRBJ2-7): DAGVTQSPTHLIKTRGQQVTLRCSPKSGHDTVSWYQQALGQGPQFIFQYYEEEERQRGNFPDRFSGHQFPNYSSELNVNALLLGDSALYLCASTLMRSYEQYFGPGTRLTVT.

The CDR3 nucleotides read TGTGCCAGTAGTCTACAGGAGGCGGGCAATCAGCCCCAGCATTTT. Amino acid sequence: CASSLQEAGNQPQHF. The rearrangement joins TRBV19 to TRBJ1-5; maybe TRBD1 (5 bases). Trimming shortened V by 5 bases and J by 2 bases, and 13 bases separated the two germline ends. The CDR3 spans 15 residues. The germline gives CDR1 LNHDA, CDR2 SQIVND (reference sequence).

The J gene is TRBJ2-6, the V gene TRBV15; unclear D gene. V dropped 1 base and J dropped 0 bases, with 4 bases sitting between them. Germline CDR1 LNHNV, CDR2 YYDKDF (reference sequence). This CDR3 has 15 residues. The chain's CDR3 is CATSRANSGANVLTF. CDR3 sequence (DNA): TGTGCCACCAGCAGAGCGAACTCTGGGGCCAACGTCCTGACTTTC.

This clone came up once. The V call is TRBV7-9, the J call TRBJ1-1; possible D gene TRBD1, 5 bases. Germline V lookup: CDR1 SEHNR, CDR2 FQNEAQ (reference sequence). This CDR3 has 14 amino acids. Trimming shortened V by 1 base and J by 7 bases, and 13 bases separated the two germline ends. CDR3 sequence reads: CASSLGDGHREAFF. CDR3 DNA: TGTGCCAGCAGCTTAGGGGACGGACACCGTGAAGCTTTCTTT.

The chain carries TRBV2 and TRBJ1-3; D ambiguous. Germline CDR1 is SNHLY and CDR2 is FYNNEI. This CDR3 comprises 12 residues. Trimming shortened V by 4 bases and J by 4 bases, and 5 bases separated the two germline ends. The chain's CDR3 is CASSVYGNTIYF. The CDR3 bases are TGTGCCAGCAGTGTTTACGGAAACACCATATATTTT.

CDR3 sequence (DNA): TGCAGCGCCCGGACAGGGGGCAATAGGGGCTACACCTTC. Its translation is CSARTGGNRGYTF. The chain links TRBV29-1 to TRBJ1-2, with 11 bases aligning to TRBD1. Germline V gives CDR1 SQVTM, CDR2 ANQGSEA. This CDR3 region has 13 residues. The J segment lost 8 bases and the V segment lost 7 bases, leaving 9 bases of the junction unmatched. The full variable domain, completed using reference TRBV29-1 and TRBJ1-2, is SAVISQKPSRDICQRGTSLTIQCQVDSQVTMMFWYRQQPGQSLTLIATANQGSEATYESGFVIDKFPISRPNLTFSTLTVSNMSPEDSSIYLCSARTGGNRGYTFGSGTRLTVV.

The CDR3 DNA is TGTGCCAGCAGCTCATCTACAGGGTTCTTGAACACTGAAGCTTTCTTT. Amino acid sequence: CASSSSTGFLNTEAFF. The rearrangement links TRBV7-6 to TRBJ1-1, with D possibly TRBD1 on 6 matching bases. The germline V gene has CDR1 SGHVS and CDR2 FNYEAQ. Trimming removed 4 bases from V and 0 bases from J, with 15 bases in between. The CDR3 covers 16 residues.

V is TRBV2 and J is TRBJ2-1; TRBD2 matches at 9 bases. V dropped 2 bases and J dropped 6; count of bases not matched to a gene: 2. This CDR3 has 14 amino acids. Germline V lookup: CDR1 SNHLY, CDR2 FYNNEI. CDR3 loop: CASSELGLANEQFF. The CDR3 bases are TGTGCCAGCAGTGAACTGGGACTAGCCAATGAGCAGTTCTTC.

V and J are TRBV9 and TRBJ1-4, with 10 nucleotides matching TRBD1. Germline V gene lookup returns CDR1 SGDLS and CDR2 YYNGEE. V shed 0 bases and J 4 bases; nucleotides not matched to a gene: 3. The CDR3 length is 16 residues. This CDR3 reads CASSVGGQGLNEKLFF. DNA for the CDR3: TGTGCCAGCAGCGTAGGGGGACAGGGGCTTAATGAAAAACTGTTTTTT.

The genes are TRBV5-1 and TRBJ2-3; 12 bases match TRBD2. The CDR3 runs 16 residues. The germline V gene encodes CDR1 SGHRS and CDR2 YFSETQ. V was pared by 4 bases and J by 3 bases, with 6 bases of the junction left unmatched. CDR3 sequence: CASSEPLAGGTDTQYF. The CDR3 DNA reads TGCGCCAGCAGCGAGCCCCTAGCGGGAGGGACAGATACGCAGTATTTT. The whole variable domain, filled in from reference TRBV5-1 and TRBJ2-3, reads KAGVTQTPRYLIKTRGQQVTLSCSPISGHRSVSWYQQTPGQGLQFLFEYFSETQRNKGNFPGRFSGRQFSNSRSEMNVSTLELGDSALYLCASSEPLAGGTDTQYFGPGTRLTVL.

In this sample, this clone turned up a few times. The V and J genes are TRBV19 and TRBJ1-3; unclear D gene. Germline CDR1 is LNHDA and CDR2 is SQIVND (reference sequence). V gave up 6 bases and J gave up 0 bases, with 9 bases separating them. The CDR3 sequence is 14 residues long. Written as DNA, the CDR3 is TGTGCCAGTAGCAGGACGGCCTCTGGAAACACCATATATTTT. Amino acid sequence: CASSRTASGNTIYF. Supplemented by reference TRBV19 and TRBJ1-3, the full variable domain reads DGGITQSPKYLFRKEGQNVTLSCEQNLNHDAMYWYRQDPGQGLRLIYYSQIVNDFQKGDIAEGYSVSREKKESFPLTVTSAQKNPTAFYLCASSRTASGNTIYFGEGSWLTVV.

This chain links TRBV6-5 with TRBJ2-7; tentative D call: TRBD1 (6 bases). This CDR3 is built from 16 residues. V was cut by 6 bases and J by 0 bases, with 18 bases left in between. Looked up from germline, CDR1 is MNHEY and CDR2 is SVGAGI. CDR3 in amino acids: CASRYLRDIDSYEQYF. In nucleotides, the CDR3 is TGTGCCAGCAGATACCTCCGGGACATCGACTCCTACGAGCAGTACTTC.

This chain links TRBV7-9 with TRBJ1-1, with 10 bases aligning to TRBD1. The V and J ends lost 4 bases and 5 bases, in that order; junction bases with no gene match: 7. The CDR3 spans 15 residues. Germline-derived CDR1 and CDR2 are SEHNR and FQNEAQ (reference sequence). The CDR3 loop reads CASSSGTGVSTEAFF. The CDR3 DNA reads as TGTGCCAGCAGCTCCGGGACAGGGGTTTCGACTGAAGCTTTCTTT.

This rearrangement joins TRBV2 to TRBJ2-3, with D possibly being TRBD2 (5 bases). This CDR3 is built from 13 residues. Per the germline V gene, CDR1 is SNHLY and CDR2 is FYNNEI. V was clipped by 7 bases and J by 4 bases, with 12 bases between them. CDR3 loop: CASMLAGADTQYF. Here the CDR3 DNA reads TGTGCCAGCATGTTGGCGGGCGCAGATACGCAGTATTTT.

This chain joins TRBV27 and TRBJ1-2; 8 bases agree with TRBD1. CDR1 and CDR2 (germline): MNHEY, SMNVEV (reference sequence). The CDR3 totals 14 residues. J lost 4 bases, V lost 2 bases, and 3 bases had no gene match. This chain's CDR3 is CASSLTGGPYGYTF. The CDR3 coding sequence is TGTGCCAGCAGTTTAACAGGGGGACCCTATGGCTACACCTTC.

The rearrangement links TRBV5-1 to TRBJ1-4; the D gene is possibly TRBD1 (5 bases). The CDR3 is made up of 14 amino acids. The germline V and J ends were trimmed by 4 bases and 3 bases, with 10 bases remaining between them. Germline values: CDR1 SGHRS, CDR2 YFSETQ. CDR3 amino acids: CASSAGLANEKLFF. CDR3 bases: TGCGCCAGCAGCGCAGGGTTGGCTAATGAAAAACTGTTTTTT.

This rearrangement joins TRBV4-2 to TRBJ2-1; TRBD2 might be the D (5 bases). CDR1 is LGHNA and CDR2 is YNFKEQ in the germline V gene. V shed 8 bases and J shed 5 bases, with 16 bases lying between them. The length of the CDR3 is 14 residues. In DNA, the CDR3 is TGTGCCAGCGGCCCTGGAGGTCGCCACAATGAGCAGTTCTTC. Protein sequence: CASGPGGRHNEQFF.

V gene TRBV5-5 combines with J gene TRBJ2-3; 14 bases agree with TRBD2. The ends lost 2 bases at V and 5 bases at J; junction bases unmatched: 4. The CDR3 is made up of 16 amino acids. Germline-derived CDR1 and CDR2 are SGHKS and YYEKEE (reference sequence). The CDR3 here is CASSFPTSGRGDTQYF. The DNA for the CDR3 is TGTGCCAGCAGCTTCCCGACTAGCGGGAGGGGAGATACGCAGTATTTT.

The chain links TRBV9 to TRBJ2-1, with a weak D call TRBD1 (6 bases). The V gene's germline CDR1 is SGDLS and CDR2 YYNGEE. This CDR3 has 16 residues. V shed 1 base and J shed 6 bases, with 17 bases lying between them. In DNA form, the CDR3 reads TGTGCCAGCAGCGTAATGGGGCAGGGGATAGGCAATGAGCAGTTCTTC. Its protein product is CASSVMGQGIGNEQFF.

The chain couples TRBV5-1 to TRBJ2-1; D ambiguous. From germline, CDR1 is SGHRS and CDR2 YFSETQ. Trimming took 2 bases from V and 0 from J, leaving 9 bases between them. There are 15 residues in the CDR3. This CDR3 reads CASSLRASSYNEQFF. Written as DNA, the CDR3 is TGCGCCAGCAGCTTAAGGGCTAGCTCCTACAATGAGCAGTTCTTC.

The genes are TRBV9 and TRBJ2-3; 10 bases are a match to TRBD2. Germline CDR1 and CDR2: SGDLS and YYNGEE. The length of the CDR3 is 17 residues. J gave up 3 bases and V 1 base, and 8 bases lay outside the gene matches. Here the CDR3 DNA reads TGTGCCAGCAGCGTACTAGCGGGGGTGTATGTTACAGATACGCAGTATTTT. Its protein product is CASSVLAGVYVTDTQYF.

The chain links TRBV9 to TRBJ1-1; weak D call: TRBD1 (6 bases). There are 15 residues in the CDR3. The V gene lost 0 bases and the J gene lost 10 bases, with 19 bases spanning the gap. The germline gives CDR1 SGDLS, CDR2 YYNGEE. The DNA of the CDR3 is TGTGCCAGCAGCGTAGGGGGGCACGCACGGGCGGGAGCTTTCTTT. Translation gives CASSVGGHARAGAFF.

V usage is TRBV19 and J usage is TRBJ2-2, with D possibly TRBD2 on 6 matching bases. From germline, CDR1 is LNHDA and CDR2 SQIVND (reference sequence). The V end lost 5 bases, the J end lost 5 bases, and 15 bases lay between the germline ends. This CDR3 comprises 15 residues. CDR3 DNA sequence: TGTGCCAGTAGTTTCGGGACTCAAGGGACCGGGGAGCTGTTTTTT. Translating gives CASSFGTQGTGELFF. The variable domain in full, with the rest retrieved from reference TRBV19 and TRBJ2-2, is DGGITQSPKYLFRKEGQNVTLSCEQNLNHDAMYWYRQDPGQGLRLIYYSQIVNDFQKGDIAEGYSVSREKKESFPLTVTSAQKNPTAFYLCASSFGTQGTGELFFGEGSRLTVL.